The sequence of this T cell receptor beta chain was determined in a study of blood T cells in healthy people across ages. Primed by a sample-barcoded 5' primer and a J-beta primer mix, a second PCR proceeded for 7 to 11 cycles. One entry per CDR3 protein, called by TCRdb with MiXCR from the 5' RACE reads. The sample shows some 1.4 million distinct CDR3 sequences, about 40% of them seen only once. Study outcomes and limitations: Possibly, changes in expanded clonotypes were confounded because donor CMV status was unknown. Leaving the PBMCs unsorted stopped any conclusive comparison of naive versus antigen-experienced cells.

This clonotype turned up a few times. Its antigen is undetermined. After removal of 5 bases from V and 5 bases from J, the junction contained 5 bases not matched to a gene. From germline, CDR1 is MGHDK and CDR2 SYGVNS. CDR3 length: 14 amino acids. The sample comprised blood. The receptor's source is a woman aged 18-29 years in good health. The chain carries TRBV25-1 and TRBJ2-7; 11 nucleotides match TRBD2. The chain's CDR3 is CASSTTSGINEQYF. CDR3 DNA: TGTGCCAGCAGTACGACTAGCGGGATAAACGAGCAGTACTTC.